This entry lists 8 T cell receptor beta chains sequenced from one sample in a study of shared clonotypes between healthy human individuals. Clones were sequenced by immunoSEQ multiplex PCR, and TCRdb holds only the in-frame ones, with some missing. The sample includes 400,000 to 500,000 clones, 79% of them seen just once. The sample taken for sequencing was PBMCs. Receptor source: a woman in her thirties or forties in good health. Some clones in this sample may be carry-over from other donors' samples.

On this clone itself: This likely reflects a read error, since a far larger clone is one base away. Other DNA sequences within the sample encode an identical CDR3. The chain uses TRBV11-2 and TRBJ2-7, with D perhaps matching TRBD2 (5 bases). V was trimmed by 2 bases and J by 3 bases, leaving 11 bases between them. This CDR3 spans 14 amino acids. The germline V gene encodes CDR1 SGHAT and CDR2 FQNNGV. DNA for the CDR3: TGTGCCAGCAGCTTACCCGGAACTAGCTACGAGCAGTACTTC. It encodes CASSLPGTSYEQYF.

This chain connects TRBV28 to TRBJ2-5; TRBD1 matches at 10 bases. Matching the DNA end better, TRBJ2-7 makes the J call doubtful. Germline values: CDR1 MDHEN, CDR2 SYDVKM. The CDR3 loop spans 13 amino acids. CDR3 sequence: CASIGTGVYEQYF. Written as DNA, the CDR3 is TGTGCCAGCATCGGGACAGGGGTCTACGAGCAGTACTTC.

This clone was recorded once. The chain links TRBV9 to TRBJ2-5, with TRBD2 as a possible D gene (6 bases). The V gene's germline CDR1 is SGDLS and CDR2 YYNGEE. Trimming cost V 3 bases and J 6 bases, with 15 bases left between them. CDR3 length: 14 residues. The CDR3 protein is CASSGSGSFQTQYF. In nucleotides, the CDR3 is TGTGCCAGCAGCGGTTCCGGGAGTTTCCAGACCCAGTACTTC.

J is TRBJ2-3 and V is TRBV7-8; 9 bases line up with TRBD2. V was pared by 1 base and J by 1 base, with 9 bases of the junction left unmatched. The CDR3 consists of 18 residues. From germline, CDR1 is SGHVS and CDR2 FQNEAQ. This CDR3 is CASSLVGTSLWGTDTQYF. CDR3 nucleotides: TGTGCCAGCAGCTTAGTTGGGACTAGCCTATGGGGCACAGATACGCAGTATTTT.

Only one count was recorded for this clone. The chain carries TRBV12-5 and TRBJ2-3; D could derive from TRBD1 or TRBD2 (5 bases each). The germline V gene has CDR1 LGHNT and CDR2 FRNRAP. Trimming left V 0 bases short and J 8 bases short, with 18 bases between. The CDR3 covers 16 residues. In DNA form, the CDR3 reads TGTGCTAGTGGTTTGGTACTAGGCCGGGACGCCTTTACGCAGTATTTT. This sequence encodes CASGLVLGRDAFTQYF.

This chain joins TRBV9 and TRBJ1-2; no clear D gene. With 0 bases removed from V and 5 bases from J, the gap between germline ends came to 5 bases. The CDR3 has 12 residues. The germline V gene encodes CDR1 SGDLS and CDR2 YYNGEE. The chain's CDR3 is CASSVVKYGYTF. The CDR3 coding sequence is TGTGCCAGCAGCGTAGTTAAGTATGGCTACACCTTC.

The V gene is TRBV27, the J gene TRBJ1-2; TRBD1 matches at 8 bases. The length of the CDR3 is 14 residues. The germline V gene has CDR1 MNHEY and CDR2 SMNVEV (reference sequence). Trimming took 6 bases from V and 8 from J; bases not matched to a gene: 11. The DNA for the CDR3 is TGTGCCAGCAGCCGGACAGGGCTTTATTTGGGCTACACCTTC. Its protein product is CASSRTGLYLGYTF.

This chain links TRBV6-5 with TRBJ2-1; 7 bases map to TRBD2. Looked up from germline, CDR1 is MNHEY and CDR2 is SVGAGI. The CDR3 has 15 residues. V was clipped by 8 bases and J by 0 bases; unmatched bases: 7. CDR3 region: CASGGGLSSYNEQFF. In DNA form, the CDR3 reads TGTGCCAGCGGCGGGGGACTAAGCTCCTACAATGAGCAGTTCTTC.